This passage covers 2 T cell receptor beta chains from one sample sequenced in a study of cytomegalovirus exposure and HLA in healthy donors. Amplification used 60 Vbeta primers and 13 Jbeta primers. TCRdb keeps only in-frame clones here, not all; method: immunoSEQ multiplex PCR. The table has 80,000 or so clones, 60% to 70% seen once. Sequenced sample: PBMCs. All receptors come from a man in his thirties or forties in good health and CMV-seropositive.

This chain links TRBV2 with TRBJ2-7; TRBD1 agrees at 8 bases. V shed 6 bases, J shed 1 base, and the junction held 2 bases outside the gene matches. CDR3 length: 13 amino acids. CDR1 is SNHLY, CDR2 FYNNEI, per germline. For the CDR3, the DNA is TGTGCCAGCAGACGACAGGGGTCCTACGAGCAGTACTTC. Amino acids: CASRRQGSYEQYF.

The V call is TRBV4-1, the J call TRBJ2-3, with TRBD2 as a possible D gene (5 bases). V gave up 8 bases and J gave up 6 bases, with 21 bases separating them. This CDR3 spans 15 amino acids. Per the germline V gene, CDR1 is MGHRA and CDR2 is YSYEKL. The CDR3 reads CASGGRPAFPDTQYF. CDR3 bases: TGCGCCAGCGGAGGTAGACCCGCGTTTCCTGATACGCAGTATTTT.